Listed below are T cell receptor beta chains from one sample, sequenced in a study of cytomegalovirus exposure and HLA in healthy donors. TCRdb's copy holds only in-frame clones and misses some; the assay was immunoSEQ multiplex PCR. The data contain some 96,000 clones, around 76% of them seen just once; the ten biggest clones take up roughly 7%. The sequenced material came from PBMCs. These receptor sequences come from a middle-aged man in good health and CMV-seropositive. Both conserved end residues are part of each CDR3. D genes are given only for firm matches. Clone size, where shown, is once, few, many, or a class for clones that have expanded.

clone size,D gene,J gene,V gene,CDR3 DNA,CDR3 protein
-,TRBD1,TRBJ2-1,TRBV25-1,TGTGCCAGCAGCACAGGGGGCAGGGGCAATGAGCAGTTCTTC,CASSTGGRGNEQFF
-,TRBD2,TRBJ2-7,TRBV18,TGTGCCAGCTCACCAGGGGCGGGAGACAACGAGCAGTACTTC,CASSPGAGDNEQYF
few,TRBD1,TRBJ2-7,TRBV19,TGTGCCAGTAGTCACCGGGACAGGGTCTACGAGCAGTACTTC,CASSHRDRVYEQYF
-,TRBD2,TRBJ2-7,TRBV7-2,TGTGCCAGCAGCTTAGTAGCGGGGGTTTCCTACGAGCAGTACTTC,CASSLVAGVSYEQYF
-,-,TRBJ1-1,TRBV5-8,TGTGCCAGCATCATGGGACTAGGGGCTGAAGCTTTCTTT,CASIMGLGAEAFF
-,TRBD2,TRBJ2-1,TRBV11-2,TGTGCCAGCAGCTTACCTGGACTAGCTATGCTTCAGTTCTTC,CASSLPGLAMLQFF
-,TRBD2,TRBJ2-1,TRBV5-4,TGTGCCAGCAGCTTGGAAGGAGCGGGGCATTCCTACAATGAGCAGTTCTTC,CASSLEGAGHSYNEQFF
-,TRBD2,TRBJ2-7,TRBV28,TGTGCCAGCATCATAGCGGGAATCAACGAGCAGTACTTC,CASIIAGINEQYF
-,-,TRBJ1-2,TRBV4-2,TGTGCCAGCAGCCAAGGCGGGGGGAGAAGAAGGGGGGGCGGTTATGGCTACACCTTC,CASSQGGGRRRGGGYGYTF
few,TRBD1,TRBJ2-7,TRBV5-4,TGTGCCAGCAGCTTAGGGGGACAGGGGGCGGGCGAGCAGTACTTC,CASSLGGQGAGEQYF
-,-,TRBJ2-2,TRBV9,TGTGCCAGCAGCGTAGGTCTAGCTGGGCCCACCGGGGAGCTGTTTTTT,CASSVGLAGPTGELFF
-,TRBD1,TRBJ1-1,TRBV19,TGTGCCAGTAGTATTCGACAGGGGTTTGAAGCTTTCTTT,CASSIRQGFEAFF
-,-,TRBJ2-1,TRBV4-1,TGCGCCAGCAGCGAATTAACAGGGGGGGGTGAGCAGTTCTTC,CASSELTGGGEQFF
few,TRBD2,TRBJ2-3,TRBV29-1,TGCAGTATCGGGGGAGGGAGTGGGACGCAGTATTTT,CSIGGGSGTQYF
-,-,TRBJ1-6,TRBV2,TGTGCCAGCAGGGAGTCCTATAATTCACCCCTCCACTTT,CASRESYNSPLHF
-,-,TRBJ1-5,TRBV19,TGTGCCAGTAGCAGACAGGCCCATAGCAATCAGCCCCAGCATTTT,CASSRQAHSNQPQHF
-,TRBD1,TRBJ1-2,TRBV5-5,TGTGCCAGCAGCTTGGGACAGGGGGCGATCAGTAACTATGGCTACACCTTC,CASSLGQGAISNYGYTF
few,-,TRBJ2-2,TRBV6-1,TGTGCCAGCAGTGAAAACGGGGTTAACACCGGGGAGCTGTTTTTT,CASSENGVNTGELFF
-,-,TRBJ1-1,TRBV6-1,TGTGCCAGCAAGAACCCGATGGACAGCGGGACCGAAGCTTTCTTT,CASKNPMDSGTEAFF
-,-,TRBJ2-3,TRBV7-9,TGTGCCAGCAGCTTCCCGCTGAACGGGGGAACAGATACGCAGTATTTT,CASSFPLNGGTDTQYF
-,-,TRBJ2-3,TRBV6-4,TGTGCCAGCAGTGATAGGGGAAGCACAGATACGCAGTATTTT,CASSDRGSTDTQYF
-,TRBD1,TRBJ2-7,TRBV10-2,TGCGCCAGCACCCGGACAGGGGGTTACGAGCAGTACTTC,CASTRTGGYEQYF
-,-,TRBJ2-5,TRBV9,TGTGCCAGCAGCTTGACCGGCCAGACTTCGGAGACCCAGTACTTC,CASSLTGQTSETQYF
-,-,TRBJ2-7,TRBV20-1,TGCAGTGCTGGCCGGTCCCAGGTCTTC,CSAGRSQVF
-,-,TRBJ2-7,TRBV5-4,TGTGCCAGCCGATCGAACCGGGACAACTCCTACGAGCAGTACTTC,CASRSNRDNSYEQYF
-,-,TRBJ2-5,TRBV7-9,TGTGCCAGCAGCTTAGCGGGGAGGGAGACCCAGTACTTC,CASSLAGRETQYF
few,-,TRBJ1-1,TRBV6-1,TGTGCCAGCAGTTATGGGGGCAGTGAAGCTTTCTTT,CASSYGGSEAFF
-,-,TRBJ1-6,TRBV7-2,TGTGCCAGCAGCTTAGAACAGGGTCGCTCACCCCTCCACTTT,CASSLEQGRSPLHF